The text below deals with one T cell receptor beta chain. This clonotype was seen many times. Its antigen is still unknown. Base qualities are missing; no much larger clone stands one base away. The germline V gene specifies LGHNA as CDR1 and YNFKEQ as CDR2. Inclusive of the bounding cysteine and phenylalanine, the CDR3 is 13 residues long. The only DNA kept is the CDR3, 39 bases in frame from the first base. V is reduced by 0 bases and J by 3 bases, leaving a spacing of 6 bases between them. The sample originates from a study of CD8 T cells in ankylosing spondylitis listed by TCRdb under 2017. The study in broad terms: To find TCR variants linked to disease, the study profiled T cell receptor beta repertoires in ankylosing spondylitis patients and healthy donors. The whole study cohort included 108 healthy donors and about two dozen ankylosing spondylitis patients. Peripheral blood was sampled, and synovial fluid was also collected from ankylosing spondylitis patients.

What the work shows at the level of the full study, not this receptor alone: The disease-linked clones had a CD8+ phenotype and were found at relatively low frequencies in peripheral blood. Some TCR beta motif variants had previously been reported in synovial fluid and blood of reactive arthritis patients, which suggested common disease-initiation mechanisms. A TCR beta motif made up of eight highly homologous amino acid variants appeared to be characteristic of blood from ankylosing spondylitis patients. The disease-linked clones were reported to be significantly enriched in matched synovial fluid samples from ankylosing spondylitis patients.

The data were produced on an Illumina HiSeq 2500. Quantitative 5'-RACE with molecular barcodes was used to prepare TCR beta libraries. The study's own analysis went as follows. A new computational method, built on a probabilistic model of VDJ rearrangement, was used to identify disease-linked TCR variants. In-frame beta chains were kept once TCRdb had trimmed the public reads at Q25 with fastp and called clones with MiXCR. CDR3 protein duplicates are merged, each entry listing the most common genes and DNA. It is TCRdb's table, rather than the study itself, that gives the V and J calls and clone size. The sample table shows 150,000 to 200,000 distinct CDR3 sequences, and about an eighth are seen once. The ten largest clones capture 11% of the sample.

The specimen was blood, either unsorted or a sorted T cell fraction (not recorded which). The chain is assembled from TRBV4-2 and TRBJ2-7, with an unclear D gene assignment. The TCR was taken from a female donor with ankylosing spondylitis or in good health (not recorded which). This receptor has the CDR3 CASSQEAFYEQYF. The nucleotide sequence is given as TGTGCCAGCAGCCAAGAGGCTTTCTACGAGCAGTACTTC.